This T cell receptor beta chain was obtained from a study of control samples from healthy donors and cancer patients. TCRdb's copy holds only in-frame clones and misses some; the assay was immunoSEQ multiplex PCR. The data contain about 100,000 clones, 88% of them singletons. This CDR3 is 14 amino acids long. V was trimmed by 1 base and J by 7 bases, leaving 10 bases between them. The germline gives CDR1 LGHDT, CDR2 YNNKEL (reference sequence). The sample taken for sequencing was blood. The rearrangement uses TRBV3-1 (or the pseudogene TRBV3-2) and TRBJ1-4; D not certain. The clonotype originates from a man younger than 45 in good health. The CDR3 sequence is CASSQGGRGEKLFF. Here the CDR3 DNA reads TGTGCCAGCAGCCAAGGAGGGAGAGGTGAAAAACTGTTTTTT.